Listed below are T cell receptor beta chains from one sample, sequenced in a study of cytomegalovirus exposure and HLA in healthy donors. Clones were sequenced by immunoSEQ multiplex PCR, and TCRdb holds only the in-frame ones, with some missing. Of over 110,000 clones detected, approximately 80% appear once; the ten largest clones hold less than 7.5%. What was sequenced was PBMCs. The receptor set was obtained from a woman aged 40 to 49 in good health and CMV-seropositive. Both conserved end residues are part of each CDR3. The D gene is left open where the match is weak. Part of the rows lack a size; the others show once, few, many or a class for expanded clones.

J,D,V,size,DNA,CDR3
TRBJ2-7,NA,TRBV10-3,NA,TGTGCCATCAGGAGCATGGAGGACTCCTTCTACGAGCAGTACTTC,CAIRSMEDSFYEQYF
TRBJ1-1,NA,TRBV28,few,TGTGCCAGCAGCCAGACACTTAACACTGAAGCTTTCTTT,CASSQTLNTEAFF
TRBJ2-1,NA,TRBV2,NA,TGTGCCAGCGGGAGCTCCTACAATGAGCAGTTCTTC,CASGSSYNEQFF
TRBJ1-2,TRBD1,TRBV6-5,NA,TGTGCCAGCACCCGACAGGGGGCGGACTATGGCTACACCTTC,CASTRQGADYGYTF
TRBJ1-3,NA,TRBV28,NA,NA,CASSFAVGAGNTIHF
TRBJ2-2,TRBD2,TRBV19,NA,TGTGCCAGTAACAGGCGGGAGTACGGCGGGGAGCTGTTTTTT,CASNRREYGGELFF
TRBJ1-2,NA,TRBV11-3,few,TGTGCCAGCAGCCCTAGGGGGGGACACTCCGGTGGCTACACCTTC,CASSPRGGHSGGYTF
TRBJ1-1,NA,TRBV28,few,TGTGCCAGCAGATCACAGGGCGACACTGAAGCTTTCTTT,CASRSQGDTEAFF
TRBJ2-5,NA,TRBV27,NA,TGTGCCAGCAGTTTTCAGGGGGCGCGGGAGCAGTACTTC,CASSFQGAREQYF
TRBJ2-1,NA,TRBV6-5,NA,TGTGCCAGCAGTTTATGGAGTGGCTACAATGAGCAGTTCTTC,CASSLWSGYNEQFF
TRBJ2-2,NA,TRBV29-1,NA,TGCAGCGTCAGACAGGACAGAGTCGGCGGGGAGCTGTTTTTT,CSVRQDRVGGELFF
TRBJ1-2,TRBD1,TRBV2,NA,TGTGCCAGCAGTGCTACGGGACAGCCGAGGGGCTACACCTTC,CASSATGQPRGYTF
TRBJ2-3,TRBD2,TRBV5-1,NA,TGCGCCAGCAGCACCCGGGGGGGGCGGTGGAGCGCAGATACGCAGTATTTT,CASSTRGGRWSADTQYF
TRBJ2-3,TRBD2,TRBV5-1,NA,TGCGCCAGCAGCTCTGGCGCTAGCGGGAGAAACACAGATACGCAGTATTTT,CASSSGASGRNTDTQYF
TRBJ2-6,NA,TRBV5-1,NA,TGCGCCAGCAGCCAGACAGGACTCTCCTCTGGGGCCAACGTCCTGACTTTC,CASSQTGLSSGANVLTF
TRBJ2-4,NA,TRBV9,NA,TGTGCCAGCAGCGCGGGACTGACCAAAAACATTCAGTACTTC,CASSAGLTKNIQYF
TRBJ2-5,NA,TRBV9,NA,TGTGCCAGCAGCGTCCAGGGTGGGGAGACCCAGTACTTC,CASSVQGGETQYF
TRBJ2-7,NA,TRBV4-2,NA,TGTGCCAGCAGCGGACGGACTGGTTCCTACGAGCAGTACTTC,CASSGRTGSYEQYF
TRBJ2-1,NA,TRBV5-1,NA,TGCGCCAGCGGCTCCTTGGGCAGAACCAATGAGCAGTTCTTC,CASGSLGRTNEQFF
TRBJ1-1,NA,TRBV19,NA,TGTGCCAGTAGTATGGGGTTGGGGCATAGGAACACTGAAGCTTTCTTT,CASSMGLGHRNTEAFF
TRBJ2-3,TRBD1,TRBV19,NA,TGTGCCAGTAGTCCACTCCGGGACAGGGGGGCAGATACGCAGTATTTT,CASSPLRDRGADTQYF
TRBJ1-2,TRBD1,TRBV6-5,NA,TGTGCCAGCAGGCGAACCGACAGGGGTAGGGGTGGCTACACCTTC,CASRRTDRGRGGYTF
TRBJ1-3,NA,TRBV6-5,NA,TGTGCCAGCAGTTACTCGACAGGTACCACTGGAAACACCATATATTTT,CASSYSTGTTGNTIYF
TRBJ2-1,TRBD1,TRBV10-3,NA,TGTGCCATCAGTGAGTCACGCGGGACAGGGCAGTTCTTC,CAISESRGTGQFF
TRBJ2-7,TRBD1,TRBV28,NA,TGTGCCAGCAGACGATCGGACAGGGGAGTGAGTTACGAGCAGTACTTC,CASRRSDRGVSYEQYF
TRBJ2-7,NA,TRBV28,NA,TGTGCCAGCAAGAGGAGGAACGAGCAGTACTTC,CASKRRNEQYF
TRBJ2-7,NA,TRBV5-6,NA,TGTGCCAGCAGCTTGGGCACTTTCGAGCAGTACTTC,CASSLGTFEQYF
TRBJ2-7,NA,TRBV9,NA,TGTGCCAGCAGAACTGGTCCGAGGAGGGAGGCAACCTACGAGCAGTACTTC,CASRTGPRREATYEQYF
TRBJ2-1,TRBD2,TRBV14,few,TGTGCCAGCAGCCCCCTAGCGGGAGAATCCAATGAGCAGTTCTTC,CASSPLAGESNEQFF
TRBJ2-7,TRBD2,TRBV5-6,NA,TGTGCCAGCAGCGTGGGACTAGCGGTCTCCTACGAGCAGTACTTC,CASSVGLAVSYEQYF
TRBJ2-1,TRBD2,TRBV6-4,NA,TGTGCCAGCAGCTCCGGGACTAGCGGGAGGATTTGGTTCAATGAGCAGTTCTTC,CASSSGTSGRIWFNEQFF
TRBJ2-3,TRBD2,TRBV9,NA,TGTGCCAGCAGCGTAGCGCCTAGCGGAGATACGCAGTATTTT,CASSVAPSGDTQYF
TRBJ2-3,TRBD2,TRBV5-4,few,TGTGCCAGCAGCTTCCCTAGCGGGAGGGACACAGATACGCAGTATTTT,CASSFPSGRDTDTQYF
TRBJ1-5,NA,TRBV6-5,NA,TGTGCCAGCAGTTACTCCGCAGGGGTTCGCAATCAGCCCCAGCATTTT,CASSYSAGVRNQPQHF
TRBJ2-3,NA,TRBV2,NA,TGTGCCAGCAGTGAGGTCTATAGAGGTACAGATACGCAGTATTTT,CASSEVYRGTDTQYF
TRBJ2-2,TRBD1,TRBV28,NA,TGTGCCAGCAGGCTACAGGGGGCGGGGACCGGGGAGCTGTTTTTT,CASRLQGAGTGELFF
TRBJ1-1,NA,TRBV2,NA,TGTGCCAGCAGTTTCGTTTCGGACACTGAAGCTTTCTTT,CASSFVSDTEAFF
TRBJ2-1,NA,TRBV4-2,once,TGTGCCAGCAGCTCTCCGTGGAGGGAGGGGGGTAATGAGCAGTTCTTC,CASSSPWREGGNEQFF
TRBJ1-5,NA,TRBV10-2,NA,TGCGCCAGCAGTGACGTTGGGGGCGCATCTCAGCCCCAGCATTTT,CASSDVGGASQPQHF
TRBJ2-7,TRBD1,TRBV7-2,NA,TGTGCCAGCAGCTTTTCCGGGACAGGGGCCTACGAGCAGTACTTC,CASSFSGTGAYEQYF
TRBJ2-7,NA,TRBV19,NA,TGTGCCAGTAGTTTGCGGTTAGCGGAGTATTCGGCCTACGAGCAGTACTTC,CASSLRLAEYSAYEQYF
TRBJ2-5,NA,TRBV29-1,few,TGCAGCGTTGTAGGGGCCGACCAAGAGACCCAGTACTTC,CSVVGADQETQYF
TRBJ1-5,NA,TRBV4-1,NA,TGCGCCAGCAGCCTGTCCGGTCATAGCAATCAGCCCCAGCATTTT,CASSLSGHSNQPQHF
TRBJ2-7,TRBD1,TRBV10-3,NA,TGTGCCATCAGGGGGACAGGGACTCTATCCGAGCAGTACTTC,CAIRGTGTLSEQYF
TRBJ2-1,NA,TRBV5-1,NA,TGCGCCAGCAGCTTGGCGTGGGGAGGAGGGCCCAATGAGCAGTTCTTC,CASSLAWGGGPNEQFF
TRBJ2-5,TRBD1,TRBV11-1,few,TGTGCCAGCAGCTCCCGGGACAGGGGCCAAGAGACCCAGTACTTC,CASSSRDRGQETQYF
TRBJ2-2,TRBD2,TRBV7-6,NA,TGTGCCAGCAGCTCCGCGAGAAGCGGGGGCAACACCGGGGAGCTGTTTTTT,CASSSARSGGNTGELFF
TRBJ2-4,NA,TRBV12-5,NA,TGTGCTAGTGGTTTGGTAAGGGGGGGTGGGGACATTCAGTACTTC,CASGLVRGGGDIQYF